This T cell receptor (beta chain) was sequenced for a study of T-cell reconstitution after alpha-beta-depleted transplantation in children listed by TCRdb under 2016. About the full investigation: The study quantitatively tracked T-cell immune reconstitution after TCRalphabeta/CD19-depleted allogeneic hematopoietic cell transplantation in children using TCR repertoire profiling. The investigation overall reported the following: Over subsequent months, a decline in hyperexpanded clone frequencies was noted, and after one year, T-cell counts and TCRbeta diversity were mostly ascribed to newly produced T cells. In some patients, the high TCRbeta diversity seen at day 60 was put down to recipient T cells and intrathymic progenitors that had survived conditioning. About two months after transplant, the apparently early recovery of alphabetaT-cell counts reportedly depended on just several hundred clones that had expanded rapidly and came from non-depleted graft cells.

The sample's treatment or condition, from its label and the paper: allogeneic hematopoietic cell transplantation with graft depleted of TCRalphabeta T cells and CD19 B cells. The children who served as transplant recipients had been given grafts of TCRalphabeta/CD19-depleted allogeneic hematopoietic cells. The library came from PCR. Sequencing instrument: Illumina HiSeq 2500. Molecular barcoding was employed in the preparation of TCR libraries, with unique molecular identifiers being used to normalize TCRbeta repertoire quantification. The public reads were run again by TCRdb, first through fastp at Q25 and then through MiXCR, and only productive beta chains were kept. Rows are combined by CDR3 protein, so each entry shows the most common genes and DNA. Present in this sample are about a million distinct CDR3 sequences, about 29% of which were seen just once. The ten largest clones capture 25% to 35% of the sample.

For this clonotype: No antigen is known for it. Per-nucleotide qualities are absent, and no much larger clonotype sits a single base away.

V was cut back by 4 bases and J by 9 bases, leaving a gap of 28 bases between them. Per the germline V gene, SGHRS is the CDR1 and YFSETQ is the CDR2. From its cysteine to its phenylalanine, the CDR3 spans 17 amino acids. CDR3 DNA only is kept here, 51 bases in frame from base 1. This chain is built from TRBV5-1 and TRBJ2-5; 5 matching bases give a weak D call of TRBD2. This TCR was recovered from a boy under three years old who had a stem cell transplant for SCID, so the T cells may come from the graft donor. The sample here was PBMCs, mostly from graft donor cells, taken 360 days after TCRalphabeta/CD19-depleted stem cell transplant. Here is the DNA: TGCGCCAGCAGCCAAACTGGACTCCCTCCAGGAGTTTGGGCCCAGTACTTC. It is translated as CASSQTGLPPGVWAQYF.